A single sample is the source of the 18 T cell receptor beta chains below, sequenced in a study of blood T cell repertoires in COVID-19. Profiling relied on immunoSEQ multiplex PCR, and the TCRdb table lists in-frame clones only, not all of them. The repertoire has hundreds of thousands of clones, roughly four fifths of them found once; the top ten carry over 9%. Sequencing was carried out using peripheral blood. The receptors derive from a woman aged 45-59 years who had recovered from COVID-19.

This chain uses TRBV7-3 with TRBJ1-2; D unclear. Trimming took off 5 bases at V and 4 bases at J, with 14 bases between the two ends. The germline CDR1 and CDR2 sequences are SGHTA and FQGTGA. This CDR3 comprises 14 residues. This CDR3 reads CASSHGPRGYGYTF. CDR3 sequence (DNA): TGTGCCAGCAGCCACGGGCCTCGGGGCTATGGCTACACCTTC.

This clone has just one count. This chain uses TRBV7-3 with TRBJ2-3; tentatively, D is TRBD2 (7 bases). The germline gives CDR1 SGHTA, CDR2 FQGTGA. The V and J ends lost 7 bases and 4 bases respectively, with 21 bases between them. This CDR3 spans 16 amino acids. CDR3 protein: CASTETGGARSDTQYF. The CDR3 DNA reads as TGTGCCAGCACCGAAACGGGGGGCGCACGGTCAGATACGCAGTATTTT.

The J gene is TRBJ1-2, the V gene TRBV27; D is unclear. V lost 2 bases, J lost 7 bases, and 14 bases lay in between. CDR1 and CDR2 (germline): MNHEY, SMNVEV (reference sequence). This CDR3 comprises 14 residues. CDR3 bases: TGTGCCAGCAGTTTAGACGGGATGAGTAGTGGCTACACCTTC. Its translation is CASSLDGMSSGYTF.

This chain uses TRBV9 with TRBJ2-1; TRBD2 agrees at 14 bases. V shed 3 bases, J shed 3 bases, and the junction held 8 bases outside the gene matches. This CDR3 contains 18 residues. The V gene's germline CDR1 is SGDLS and CDR2 YYNGEE. This CDR3 reads CASSDGLAGGSSYNEQFF. The CDR3 DNA sequence: TGTGCCAGCAGCGATGGACTAGCGGGGGGCTCAAGCTACAATGAGCAGTTCTTC.

CDR3: CASSESARNTEAFF. The CDR3 coding sequence is TGTGCCAGCAGTGAATCAGCGCGGAACACTGAAGCTTTCTTT. The V and J genes are TRBV25-1 and TRBJ1-1, with unresolved D. In germline, CDR1 is MGHDK, CDR2 SYGVNS. V lost 1 base to trimming and J lost 1 base, with 7 bases between them. The CDR3 consists of 14 residues.

This clone occurred once. The chain couples TRBV2 to TRBJ1-5, with 7 nucleotides matching TRBD1. Trimming took 7 bases from V and 4 from J; bases not matched to a gene: 10. Germline V gene data show CDR1 as SNHLY and CDR2 as FYNNEI. CDR3 length: 15 residues. The CDR3 nucleotides are TGTGCCAGCACCCCCCAACAGGGGATTAATCAGCCCCAGCATTTT. Its protein product is CASTPQQGINQPQHF.

This chain links TRBV27 with TRBJ2-3; TRBD2 aligns across 11 bases. CDR1 and CDR2 from the germline V gene are MNHEY and SMNVEV (reference sequence). The J segment lost 4 bases and the V segment lost 6 bases, leaving 6 bases of the junction unmatched. The CDR3 contains 15 residues. The CDR3: CASRLLAGVADTQYF. CDR3 DNA: TGTGCCAGCAGGCTACTAGCGGGAGTAGCAGATACGCAGTATTTT.

This rearrangement joins TRBV7-2 to TRBJ2-5; 13 nucleotides agree with TRBD2. J was trimmed by 6 bases and V by 4 bases; bases with no gene match: 5. Germline-derived CDR1 and CDR2 are SGHTA and FQGNSA. This CDR3 has 15 amino acids. In nucleotides, the CDR3 is TGTGCCAGCAGCTCGACTAGCGGGGGGTTTCAGACCCAGTACTTC. It translates to CASSSTSGGFQTQYF.

J is TRBJ1-3 and V is TRBV5-4; TRBD1 agrees at 7 bases. Trimming cost V 4 bases and J 4 bases; bases outside gene matches: 8. Germline CDR1 is SGHNT and CDR2 is YYREEE (reference sequence). There are 15 residues in the CDR3. CDR3 sequence: CASSLPGGRGNTIYF. The CDR3 DNA is TGTGCCAGCAGCCTTCCAGGGGGAAGGGGAAACACCATATATTTT.

The J gene is TRBJ2-1, the V gene TRBV6-4; TRBD1 might be the D (6 bases). The CDR3 length is 15 residues. CDR1 is MRHNA and CDR2 is SNTAGT in the germline V gene. V was trimmed by 3 bases and J by 4 bases, leaving 13 bases between them. CDR3 loop: CASSESGTTYNEQFF. The CDR3 nucleotides read TGTGCCAGCAGTGAATCCGGGACAACGTACAATGAGCAGTTCTTC.

The chain recombines TRBV6-5 with TRBJ1-2, with D possibly TRBD1 on 5 matching bases. With 6 bases removed from V and 8 bases from J, the gap between germline ends came to 13 bases. The CDR3 loop spans 12 amino acids. The germline CDR1 and CDR2 sequences are MNHEY and SVGAGI. The chain's CDR3 is CASSPGGGGYTF. The CDR3 DNA is TGTGCCAGCAGCCCCGGGGGTGGCGGCTACACCTTC.

The CDR3 DNA reads as TGCGCCAGCAGCGTCCGGGACTTGGACAATGAGCAGTTCTTC. Protein: CASSVRDLDNEQFF. V and J are TRBV5-1 and TRBJ2-1; D may be TRBD2 (6 bases). V dropped 4 bases and J dropped 5 bases, with 13 bases sitting between them. CDR3 length: 14 residues. In germline, CDR1 is SGHRS, CDR2 YFSETQ. Together with reference TRBV5-1 and TRBJ2-1, the CDR3 gives the full variable domain: KAGVTQTPRYLIKTRGQQVTLSCSPISGHRSVSWYQQTPGQGLQFLFEYFSETQRNKGNFPGRFSGRQFSNSRSEMNVSTLELGDSALYLCASSVRDLDNEQFFGPGTRLTVL.

As DNA, the CDR3 is TGTGCCAGCTCACCACGGGAGGCGGTGGGACAAGAGACCCAGTACTTC. This codes for CASSPREAVGQETQYF. The chain uses TRBV18 and TRBJ2-5; TRBD2 is a possible D gene (6 bases). The CDR3 contains 16 residues. V was trimmed by 1 base and J by 2 bases, leaving 14 bases between them. Germline V gives CDR1 KGHSH, CDR2 LQKENI.

In its sample, this clone was seen once. The rearrangement joins TRBV28 to TRBJ1-2, with D uncertain. The CDR3 length is 17 residues. V lost 5 bases, J lost 8 bases, and 27 bases lay in between. Per the germline V gene, CDR1 is MDHEN and CDR2 is SYDVKM. CDR3 bases: TGTGCCAGCAGTGCGGCGAGAAGTTCGGGATTTATGGCGGGCTACACCTTC. Amino acid sequence: CASSAARSSGFMAGYTF.

This chain connects TRBV2 to TRBJ2-3; 8 bases match TRBD1. The J segment lost 6 bases and the V segment lost 10 bases, leaving 12 bases of the junction unmatched. Per the germline V gene, CDR1 is SNHLY and CDR2 is FYNNEI. The CDR3 totals 14 residues. Here the CDR3 reads CATPTQGARDTQYF. CDR3 nucleotide sequence: TGTGCCACCCCCACGCAGGGGGCCCGGGATACGCAGTATTTT. Together with reference TRBV2 and TRBJ2-3, the CDR3 gives the full variable domain: EPEVTQTPSHQVTQMGQEVILRCVPISNHLYFYWYRQILGQKVEFLVSFYNNEISEKSEIFDDQFSVERPDGSNFTLKIRSTKLEDSAMYFCATPTQGARDTQYFGPGTRLTVL.

The CDR3 is CASSQVQGFLLARYEQYF. The CDR3 coding sequence is TGTGCCAGCAGCCAAGTTCAGGGGTTTCTCCTTGCGCGCTACGAGCAGTACTTC. The V gene is TRBV6-2 or TRBV6-3, the J gene TRBJ2-7, with a weak D call TRBD1 (6 bases). Trimming pared 6 bases from V and 3 bases from J, leaving 27 bases between. Per the germline V gene, CDR1 is MNHEY and CDR2 is SVGEGT. The length of the CDR3 is 18 residues.

The chain employs TRBV7-2 and TRBJ1-2; unclear D gene. The V end lost 5 bases, the J end lost 0 bases, and 7 bases lay between the germline ends. Germline loops: CDR1 SGHTA, CDR2 FQGNSA. This CDR3 comprises 13 residues. For the CDR3, the DNA is TGTGCCAGCAGCCCGAGGTCTAACTATGGCTACACCTTC. Translating it yields CASSPRSNYGYTF.

The chain has TRBV29-1 and TRBJ2-7; 7 bases agree with TRBD2. This CDR3 comprises 15 residues. V dropped 3 bases and J dropped 0; count of bases not matched to a gene: 8. Per the germline V gene, CDR1 is SQVTM and CDR2 is ANQGSEA. CDR3 nucleotides: TGCAGCGTTGACACCAGGGAGGGATCCTCCTACGAGCAGTACTTC. Protein sequence: CSVDTREGSSYEQYF.